The source of this TCR beta chain is a study of breast tumors, draining lymph nodes, adjacent tissues. The study, taken as a whole, reports: Compared with lymph nodes, tumors were less diverse; compared with nontumor tissue, more. That most tumor T cells come from lymph nodes remained unproven. The data were judged consistent with most tumor T cells coming from lymph node and expanding in tumor.

Samples came from axillary lymph nodes draining the breast cancer. TCRdb reanalysed the multiplex PCR reads using MiXCR and keeps one entry per CDR3 protein. The sample lists 170,000 or so distinct CDR3 sequences, about 30% occurring once. This clonotype was detected only a few times. Its cognate antigen is unknown. The source is a female donor with breast cancer. Some clones in this sample may be carry-over from other donors' samples. The sample consisted of axillary lymph node tissue.

CDR3 protein: CASSLERGPSQPQYF. As DNA, the CDR3 is TGTGCCAGCAGCTTAGAGCGGGGCCCCAGTCAGCCCCAGTACTTC. This chain joins TRBV7-8 and TRBJ2-5; 7 bases line up with TRBD2. The CDR3 covers 15 residues. With V trimmed by 1 base and J by 9 bases, 11 bases remained unmatched. Germline CDR1 reads SGHVS; CDR2 reads FQNEAQ.